This T cell receptor (beta chain) was identified during a study of OX40 agonist ivuxolimab in advanced cancers. In the study overall: It was ivuxolimab, an agonistic anti-OX40 (CD134) antibody, that patients were treated with. Findings and caveats of the study: Partial responders receiving 0.1-3.0 mg/kg showed among the lowest clonal expansion. CD8+ T cells (on average) carried more expanded clones than CD4+ T cells.

Systemic immunosuppression or a history of autoimmune disease excluded patients. This CDR3 has 13 amino acids. The V and J ends lost 4 bases and 8 bases respectively, with 15 bases between them. Germline CDR1 reads SGHRS; CDR2 reads YFSETQ. Clones were read by immunoSEQ multiplex PCR, and TCRdb kept only the in-frame ones, dropping some. The sample lists more than 55,000 clones, 81% occurring once. Note on this clone: The target antigen is unknown.

The genes are TRBV5-1 and TRBJ1-2, with a weak D call TRBD1 (5 bases). The clonotype was recovered from an adult with an advanced solid tumor such as melanoma, head and neck, liver or kidney cancer. This specimen consisted of CD4+ or CD8+ T cells sorted from blood, obtained in a trial of the OX40 agonist ivuxolimab. Here the CDR3 reads CASSKDQGRGYTF. The CDR3 coding sequence is TGCGCCAGCAGCAAAGACCAGGGACGCGGCTACACCTTC.